This note documents a single T cell receptor beta chain sequence. This sample stems from a study of blood T cell repertoires in COVID-19. Study-wide background: The United States, Italy and Spain provided the acute and convalescent COVID-19 samples. PBMCs, B-cell-depleted T cells, or T cells were the source of the cDNA or gDNA that made up the material.

Repertoires were generated with immunoSEQ multiplex PCR, while TCRdb's copy carries only in-frame clones and drops some. In the table there are about 160,000 clones, roughly 81% of which are singletons. The Seattle patients joined while their infection was active and were tracked longitudinally afterward. CDR1 and CDR2 from the germline V gene are LGHNT and FRNRAP. The CDR3 is 15 amino acids. Unmatched junction bases numbered 8, after V lost 6 bases and J lost 2 bases. The chain links TRBV12-5 to TRBJ2-5, with TRBD2 identical over 8 bases. Sequenced: peripheral blood. This clonotype was sampled from a woman in her 50s with COVID-19, enrolled during active disease. This CDR3 reads CASGGGAVGQETQYF. The CDR3 DNA follows: TGTGCTAGTGGCGGGGGGGCCGTGGGGCAAGAGACCCAGTACTTC. The full variable domain, with the rest looked up from reference TRBV12-5 and TRBJ2-5, is DARVTQTPRHKVTEMGQEVTMRCQPILGHNTVFWYRQTMMQGLELLAYFRNRAPLDDSGMPKDRFSAEMPDATLATLKIQPSEPRDSAVYFCASGGGAVGQETQYFGPGTRLLVL.